This T cell receptor beta chain derives from a study of early T cells in non-severe SARS-CoV-2 infection. This CDR3 region has 14 residues. V was cut by 4 bases and J by 7 bases, with 14 bases left in between. CDR1 and CDR2 from the germline V gene are SGHVS and FNYEAQ. Unique molecular identifier tags were affixed to discrete cDNA molecules. TCRdb passed the 5' RACE reads through MiXCR, listing each CDR3 protein once. The table has approximately 56,000 distinct CDR3 sequences, around 16% seen once. This clonotype originated in an adult who was a healthcare worker with PCR-confirmed SARS-CoV-2 infection or an uninfected control (not recorded which). The chain couples TRBV7-6 to TRBJ2-1; D not certain. Sequences were derived from whole blood, sampled at baseline. As DNA, the CDR3 is TGTGCCAGCAGCTCCGACGGGCTCCGGAATGAGCAGTTCTTC. It yields the protein CASSSDGLRNEQFF.